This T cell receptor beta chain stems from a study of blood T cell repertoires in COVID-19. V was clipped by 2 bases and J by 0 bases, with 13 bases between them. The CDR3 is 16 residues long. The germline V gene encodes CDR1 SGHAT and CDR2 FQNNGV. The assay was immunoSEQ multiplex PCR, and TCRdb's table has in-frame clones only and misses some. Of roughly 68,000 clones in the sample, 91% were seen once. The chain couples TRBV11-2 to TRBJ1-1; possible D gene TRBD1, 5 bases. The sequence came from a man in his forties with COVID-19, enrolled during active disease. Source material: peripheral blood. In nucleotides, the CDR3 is TGTGCCAGCAGCTTAACCCGGGGGGGGTTGAACACTGAAGCTTTCTTT. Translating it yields CASSLTRGGLNTEAFF.